The 23 T cell receptor beta chains presented below share a single source sample, sequenced in a study of blood T cell repertoires in COVID-19. TCRdb's table, derived via immunoSEQ multiplex PCR, lists solely in-frame clones and lacks some. The repertoire holds approximately 60,000 clones, 70% to 85% seen once, with over 20% in the top ten. The sample comprised peripheral blood. Source of these receptors: a woman older than 75 with active or convalescent COVID-19.

The V call is TRBV9, the J call TRBJ1-1; 9 positions match TRBD1. Germline loops: CDR1 SGDLS, CDR2 YYNGEE. This CDR3 region has 14 residues. The V gene end was trimmed by 2 bases and the J gene end by 5 bases; junction bases not matched to a gene: 4. CDR3 amino acids: CASSVGTGFTEAFF. The CDR3 DNA follows: TGTGCCAGCAGCGTGGGGACAGGGTTTACTGAAGCTTTCTTT.

This clone has just a few counts. This rearrangement joins TRBV29-1 to TRBJ2-7, with 7 positions matching TRBD1. V was clipped by 4 bases and J by 2 bases; unmatched bases: 5. The germline CDR1 and CDR2 sequences are SQVTM and ANQGSEA. CDR3 size: 13 residues. Here the CDR3 DNA reads TGCAGCGTTGCCCAGGGGGAAGCCTACGAGCAGTACTTC. Translation: CSVAQGEAYEQYF.

The rearrangement joins TRBV5-5 to TRBJ1-1; the match to TRBD1 covers 11 bases. This CDR3 has 14 amino acids. The germline CDR1 and CDR2 sequences are SGHKS and YYEKEE (reference sequence). With V trimmed by 4 bases and J by 5 bases, 4 bases remained unmatched. CDR3 in DNA: TGTGCCAGCAGCAAAGGGACAGGGGGTACTGAAGCTTTCTTT. Its translation: CASSKGTGGTEAFF.

Only a few counts were recorded for this clone. The chain links TRBV2 to TRBJ1-5; D perhaps matches TRBD1 (6 bases). The CDR3 has 12 amino acids. V was cut by 6 bases and J by 7 bases, with 10 bases left in between. CDR1 is SNHLY and CDR2 is FYNNEI in the germline V gene. Here the CDR3 DNA reads TGTGCCAGCAGGAGGGGGTCCCAGCCCCAGCATTTT. It codes for CASRRGSQPQHF.

This sequence joins TRBV9 and TRBJ1-2, with 9 bases that match TRBD1. From germline, CDR1 is SGDLS and CDR2 YYNGEE. J gave up 7 bases and V 0 bases, and 7 bases lay outside the gene matches. The CDR3 has 15 amino acids. This CDR3 is CASSVGTGASLGYTF. In DNA form, the CDR3 reads TGTGCCAGCAGCGTAGGGACAGGGGCCTCCCTTGGCTACACCTTC. Based on the CDR3 plus reference TRBV9 and TRBJ1-2, the full variable domain is DSGVTQTPKHLITATGQRVTLRCSPRSGDLSVYWYQQSLDQGLQFLIQYYNGEERAKGNILERFSAQQFPDLHSELNLSSLELGDSALYFCASSVGTGASLGYTFGSGTRLTVV.

This clone turned up a few times. This chain's CDR3 is CATSNRSGANVLTF. The DNA of the CDR3 is TGTGCCACCAGCAACAGATCTGGGGCCAACGTCCTGACTTTC. The chain has TRBV15 and TRBJ2-6; D is unclear. The CDR3 length is 14 residues. The V gene's germline CDR1 is LNHNV and CDR2 YYDKDF (reference sequence). Trimming left V 4 bases short and J 1 base short, with 5 bases between.

This clone occurred once. V gene TRBV2 combines with J gene TRBJ1-5; D remains unclear. The V and J ends lost 0 bases and 0 bases respectively, with 9 bases between them. Germline loops: CDR1 SNHLY, CDR2 FYNNEI. The CDR3 is 16 amino acids. The CDR3 protein is CASSEAYSHSNQPQHF. In DNA, the CDR3 is TGTGCCAGCAGTGAAGCGTACAGCCATAGCAATCAGCCCCAGCATTTT.

The chain employs TRBV18 and TRBJ2-1; 7 bases match TRBD2. This CDR3 spans 15 amino acids. Germline assignment: CDR1 KGHSH and CDR2 LQKENI. V gave up 3 bases and J gave up 3 bases; unmatched junction bases: 5. CDR3 region: CASSPLGGDYNEQFF. The CDR3 DNA is TGTGCCAGCTCACCCTTGGGAGGGGACTACAATGAGCAGTTCTTC.

CDR3 loop: CASSLGQGEGYTF. The CDR3 bases are TGTGCCAGCAGCTTAGGGCAGGGCGAGGGCTACACCTTC. This chain connects TRBV11-2 to TRBJ1-2; D possibly corresponds to TRBD1 (5 bases). Trimming took 1 base from V and 8 from J, leaving 11 bases between them. This CDR3 contains 13 residues. Per the germline V gene, CDR1 is SGHAT and CDR2 is FQNNGV.

This clone was detected once. This chain joins TRBV5-4 and TRBJ2-3; D not resolved. The germline V gene has CDR1 SGHNT and CDR2 YYREEE (reference sequence). The CDR3 covers 13 residues. Between the trimmed V and J ends, which lost 6 bases and 6 bases, there was a span of 14 bases. CDR3 in amino acids: CASTLWQTDTQYF. The CDR3, as DNA: TGTGCCAGCACCCTTTGGCAAACGGATACGCAGTATTTT.

V gene TRBV29-1 combines with J gene TRBJ1-2, with TRBD1 matching over 9 bases. V shed 1 base, J shed 4 bases, and the junction held 4 bases outside the gene matches. Germline V CDR1 and CDR2: SQVTM, ANQGSEA. The length of the CDR3 is 14 residues. In DNA form, the CDR3 reads TGCAGCGTTGAAGGCGGGACAGGGATCTATGGCTACACCTTC. Amino acids: CSVEGGTGIYGYTF.

The chain employs TRBV10-3 and TRBJ1-2; D unclear. The CDR3 has 13 residues. V was pared by 2 bases and J by 8 bases, with 12 bases between. CDR1 and CDR2 (germline): ENHRY, SYGVKD. CDR3 sequence: CAISEREGNGYTF. The CDR3 bases are TGTGCCATCAGTGAGAGGGAGGGAAACGGCTACACCTTC.

A few counts support this clone. The chain combines TRBV9 with TRBJ1-3; the match to TRBD1 covers 7 bases. V was clipped by 3 bases and J by 3 bases; unmatched bases: 3. This CDR3 has 14 amino acids. Germline lookup yields CDR1 SGDLS and CDR2 YYNGEE. The CDR3 region is CASSGGTDGNTIYF. CDR3 nucleotides: TGTGCCAGCAGCGGCGGGACAGATGGAAACACCATATATTTT.

This clone came up once. The chain links TRBV5-1 to TRBJ2-6; D unclear. CDR1 and CDR2 from the germline V gene are SGHRS and YFSETQ. V was trimmed by 2 bases and J by 0 bases, leaving 15 bases between them. This CDR3 region has 18 residues. The CDR3 here is CASSLEHLIPSGANVLTF. The CDR3 DNA is TGCGCCAGCAGCTTAGAACACCTCATACCCTCTGGGGCCAACGTCCTGACTTTC.

CDR3 bases: TGTGCCAGCAGTGCCAGGACAGGGGGCTACGAGCAGTACTTC. Amino acids: CASSARTGGYEQYF. The chain employs TRBV2 and TRBJ2-7, with 10 positions matching TRBD1. The germline V gene has CDR1 SNHLY and CDR2 FYNNEI. The V gene end was trimmed by 4 bases and the J gene end by 3 bases; junction bases not matched to a gene: 3. The CDR3 covers 14 residues.

The chain employs TRBV19 and TRBJ1-1, with TRBD1 as a possible D gene (5 bases). Germline values: CDR1 LNHDA, CDR2 SQIVND (reference sequence). The CDR3 loop spans 14 amino acids. Deletions cut 5 bases from V and 7 bases from J, with 17 bases between. In nucleotides, the CDR3 is TGTGCCAGTAGTTCCCAGGGTAGGCAAGATGAAGCTTTCTTT. This translates into CASSSQGRQDEAFF.

The count of this clone is one. The chain uses TRBV9 and TRBJ1-6; D uncertain. The V gene lost 4 bases and the J gene lost 9 bases, with 11 bases spanning the gap. The CDR3 extends over 13 amino acids. Germline loops: CDR1 SGDLS, CDR2 YYNGEE. The CDR3 DNA sequence: TGTGCCAGCAGCTTATCAACAGTTTCACCCCTCCACTTT. Amino acids: CASSLSTVSPLHF.

The chain joins TRBV5-4 to TRBJ1-1; D may be TRBD1 (6 bases). The CDR3 loop spans 13 amino acids. Looked up from germline, CDR1 is SGHNT and CDR2 is YYREEE (reference sequence). V lost 5 bases, J lost 7 bases, and 15 bases lay in between. As DNA, the CDR3 is TGTGCCAGCAGACCCGACGGGGGGCGTGAAGCTTTCTTT. It translates to CASRPDGGREAFF.

The genes are TRBV7-8 and TRBJ1-6, with TRBD1 as a possible D gene (6 bases). CDR3 length: 14 residues. V lost 1 base to trimming and J lost 10 bases, with 11 bases between them. Germline loops: CDR1 SGHVS, CDR2 FQNEAQ. CDR3 loop: CASSLVRGGSPLHF. DNA of the CDR3: TGTGCCAGCAGCTTAGTTAGGGGGGGATCACCCCTCCACTTT.

This clone was observed a single time. The chain employs TRBV6-5 and TRBJ1-2; TRBD1 agrees at 9 bases. The length of the CDR3 is 14 residues. The junction had 8 bases not matched to a gene; V was cut back by 5 bases and J by 7 bases. The V gene's germline CDR1 is MNHEY and CDR2 SVGAGI. CDR3 DNA sequence: TGTGCCAGCAGTCCGGGACAGGGATATCGTGGCTACACCTTC. The encoded protein is CASSPGQGYRGYTF.

V is TRBV5-5 and J is TRBJ1-2; the D gene is possibly TRBD1 (6 bases). Germline CDR1 and CDR2: SGHKS and YYEKEE (reference sequence). The CDR3 has 14 amino acids. Trimming took off 5 bases at V and 7 bases at J, with 18 bases between the two ends. The CDR3 nucleotides are TGTGCCAGCAGGGAAGTAGGGGGACAACCTGGCTACACCTTC. Translated, it gives CASREVGGQPGYTF.

The chain has TRBV2 and TRBJ2-5; D not certain. The germline gives CDR1 SNHLY, CDR2 FYNNEI. V lost 4 bases to trimming and J lost 0 bases, with 6 bases between them. CDR3 length: 13 amino acids. This CDR3 is CASSVNYQETQYF. As DNA, the CDR3 is TGTGCCAGCAGTGTCAACTACCAAGAGACCCAGTACTTC.

The J gene is TRBJ2-7, the V gene TRBV29-1; possibly TRBD2 for D (5 bases). This CDR3 region has 13 residues. Trimming pared 7 bases from V and 0 bases from J, leaving 13 bases between. Per germline, CDR1 SQVTM and CDR2 ANQGSEA. This chain's CDR3 is CSARAGSSYEQYF. As DNA, the CDR3 is TGCAGCGCGAGGGCGGGTAGCTCCTACGAGCAGTACTTC.